This T cell receptor (beta chain) was sequenced for a study of blood T cells in healthy people across ages. The authors ran a second PCR of about 6 to 11 cycles using a sample-barcoded 5' primer and a J-beta primer mix. Each single sample gave us at least 2.5 million CDR3-containing paired-end reads. TCRdb re-analysed the 5' RACE reads in MiXCR, keeping a single row per CDR3 protein. The repertoire consists of 800,000 or so distinct CDR3 sequences, with roughly 25% occurring once and the leading ten covering under 4.5%. This clonotype was observed a few times. Antigen specificity is unknown. General observations from the study: Unknown CMV status may confound age-related changes in expanded clones.

The V gene's germline CDR1 is DFQATT and CDR2 SNEGSKA (reference sequence). The CDR3 sequence is 13 residues long. The V end lost 6 bases, the J end lost 6 bases, and 18 bases lay between the germline ends. The data were also submitted as part of a second study, on T cells of mothers and their children. That work adds: The sample comes from several healthy Caucasian donors: mothers and children. Overlap measured in related mother-child pairs was slightly, non-significantly higher than in unrelated pairs.

Material: blood. This sequence joins TRBV20-1 and TRBJ2-7; perhaps TRBD1 as D (5 bases). This receptor was taken from a boy under 18 in good health. The CDR3 spells CSARSGFIREQYF. DNA for the CDR3: TGCAGTGCCCGTTCAGGGTTTATCCGCGAGCAGTACTTC.